Listed here are 30 T cell receptor beta chains from one sample, sequenced in a study of long-term antiretroviral therapy in people with HIV. At the survey level, the v3.0 immunoSEQ assay was run. Assay: immunoSEQ multiplex PCR; the TCRdb copy retains only in-frame clones and omits some. The sample holds tens of thousands of clones; roughly 88% are singletons and the top ten take more than 9%. This material consisted of unsorted PBMCs, taken almost 2.9 years after starting antiretroviral therapy. Every receptor here comes from a man aged 25 to 40 with HIV.

The gene calls are TRBV19 and TRBJ2-2; possibly TRBD1 or TRBD2 for D (5 bases each). Germline V gene sequence: CDR1 LNHDA, CDR2 SQIVND (reference sequence). V shed 5 bases and J shed 4 bases, with 17 bases lying between them. The CDR3 is 16 amino acids. In DNA, the CDR3 is TGTGCCAGTAGTTCACGGGGCCCGAGAGGCACCGGGGAGCTGTTTTTT. Protein product: CASSSRGPRGTGELFF.

The chain recombines TRBV28 with TRBJ2-2; tentatively, D is TRBD1 (7 bases). Deletions cut 1 base from V and 8 bases from J, with 11 bases between. CDR3 length equals 14 residues. CDR1 is MDHEN and CDR2 is SYDVKM in the germline V gene. CDR3 in amino acids: CASSLSRGVGELFF. For the CDR3, the DNA is TGTGCCAGCAGTTTATCCAGGGGGGTAGGGGAGCTGTTTTTT.

The gene calls are TRBV28 and TRBJ1-2; D gene uncertain. Germline V gene sequence: CDR1 MDHEN, CDR2 SYDVKM. There are 12 residues in the CDR3. Trimming pared 2 bases from V and 7 bases from J, leaving 8 bases between. The CDR3 protein is CASSLKFVGYTF. In DNA form, the CDR3 reads TGTGCCAGCAGTTTAAAGTTTGTTGGCTACACCTTC.

The chain carries TRBV2 and TRBJ2-3, with a tentative D call TRBD1 (5 bases). CDR3 length equals 18 residues. Deletions cut 2 bases from V and 0 bases from J, with 18 bases between. CDR1 and CDR2 (germline): SNHLY, FYNNEI. The CDR3 DNA reads as TGTGCCAGCAGTGAAACCCCCACGACAGATCCTAGCACAGATACGCAGTATTTT. Its translation is CASSETPTTDPSTDTQYF.

As concerns this clone: This specimen includes other DNA sequences encoding the same CDR3. The chain uses TRBV10-3 and TRBJ2-3; the D is unclear. Trimming cost V 0 bases and J 6 bases, with 4 bases left between them. The CDR3 has 12 amino acids. CDR1 and CDR2 (germline): ENHRY, SYGVKD. The CDR3: CAISESGDTQYF. CDR3 in DNA: TGTGCCATCAGTGAGTCCGGGGATACGCAGTATTTT.

V and J are TRBV30 and TRBJ2-5; D not certain. This CDR3 is 15 amino acids long. The germline gives CDR1 GTSNPN, CDR2 SVGIG (reference sequence). Trimming took off 7 bases at V and 5 bases at J, with 23 bases between the two ends. This CDR3 is CASTSSGPLLETQYF. Written as DNA, the CDR3 is TGTGCCTCGACGTCCTCCGGTCCCTTGTTGGAGACCCAGTACTTC.

V is TRBV25-1 and J is TRBJ2-1; 11 bases agree with TRBD1. The germline V gene encodes CDR1 MGHDK and CDR2 SYGVNS. The CDR3 consists of 16 residues. J gave up 6 bases and V 5 bases, and 9 bases lay outside the gene matches. Here the CDR3 reads CASSRHGQGALNEQFF. The DNA for the CDR3 is TGTGCCAGCAGTCGCCATGGACAGGGGGCTCTCAATGAGCAGTTCTTC.

This clone was detected only a few times. The chain joins TRBV2 to TRBJ2-2; unclear D gene. The CDR3 totals 16 residues. The germline V gene encodes CDR1 SNHLY and CDR2 FYNNEI. Between the trimmed V and J ends, which lost 0 bases and 3 bases, there was a span of 11 bases. The CDR3 region has the DNA TGTGCCAGCAGTGAAGCACTGACTCCTTACACCGGGGAGCTGTTTTTT. Its translation is CASSEALTPYTGELFF.

This rearrangement joins TRBV5-1 to TRBJ2-4, with TRBD2 matching 7 bases. From germline, CDR1 is SGHRS and CDR2 YFSETQ. The CDR3 has 16 residues. Trimming took 4 bases from V and 2 from J; bases not matched to a gene: 9. CDR3 in amino acids: CASSPGLEPPKNIQYF. The CDR3, as DNA: TGCGCCAGCAGCCCCGGACTAGAGCCTCCCAAAAACATTCAGTACTTC.

The count of this clone is one. The chain has TRBV7-8 and TRBJ1-6, with TRBD1 matching 12 bases. There are 16 residues in the CDR3. V lost 5 bases to trimming and J lost 10 bases; unmatched junction nucleotides: 9. The germline gives CDR1 SGHVS, CDR2 FQNEAQ. CDR3 protein: CASSLASGQGASPLHF. In nucleotides, the CDR3 is TGTGCCAGCAGCCTGGCCTCGGGACAGGGGGCATCACCCCTCCACTTT.

This chain joins TRBV30 and TRBJ1-1; D is perhaps TRBD1 (6 bases). The V gene's germline CDR1 is GTSNPN and CDR2 SVGIG (reference sequence). V was shortened by 7 bases and J by 4 bases, with 19 bases between the two germline ends. This CDR3 spans 14 amino acids. The CDR3 nucleotides are TGTGCCTATGATCCGACAGGAGGGAGCACTGAAGCTTTCTTT. Translated: CAYDPTGGSTEAFF. Drawing the rest from reference TRBV30 and TRBJ1-1, the complete variable domain is SQTIHQWPATLVQPVGSPLSLECTVEGTSNPNLYWYRQAAGRGLQLLFYSVGIGQISSEVPQNLSASRPQDRQFILSSKKLLLSDSGFYLCAYDPTGGSTEAFFGQGTRLTVV.

The genes are TRBV28 and TRBJ1-2; D is ambiguous. Trimming took off 10 bases at V and 8 bases at J, with 17 bases between the two ends. The CDR3 is 12 residues long. The germline gives CDR1 MDHEN, CDR2 SYDVKM. The CDR3 nucleotides are TGTGCCATCCACCAGGAATGGAAGGGCTACACCTTC. Amino acid sequence: CAIHQEWKGYTF.

The chain combines TRBV5-1 with TRBJ2-2; a weak D match, TRBD2 (6 bases). The germline V gene encodes CDR1 SGHRS and CDR2 YFSETQ. The length of the CDR3 is 15 residues. The V end was cut by 1 base, the J end by 4 bases, with 11 bases between. DNA of the CDR3: TGCGCCAGCAGCTTGAGTGACGGGGGCACCGGGGAGCTGTTTTTT. It yields the protein CASSLSDGGTGELFF.

The V gene is TRBV7-9, the J gene TRBJ1-1; TRBD1 matches 10 bases. The CDR3 totals 15 residues. CDR1 is SEHNR and CDR2 is FQNEAQ in the germline V gene (reference sequence). V gave up 4 bases and J gave up 2 bases; unmatched junction bases: 4. CDR3 protein: CASSSQTGGNTEAFF. The CDR3 coding sequence is TGTGCCAGCAGCTCACAGACAGGGGGCAACACTGAAGCTTTCTTT.

This chain's CDR3 is CASSLGGGRGQPQHF. For the CDR3, the DNA is TGTGCCAGCAGCTTGGGTGGAGGGCGGGGTCAGCCCCAGCATTTT. The chain joins TRBV7-9 to TRBJ1-5; unclear D gene. V shed 3 bases and J shed 6 bases, with 15 bases lying between them. Germline CDR1 is SEHNR and CDR2 is FQNEAQ (reference sequence). The CDR3 has 15 residues.

The chain employs TRBV21-1 and TRBJ1-1. TRBV21-1 is recorded as a pseudogene. CDR3 length: 17 amino acids. The DNA of the CDR3 is TGTGCCAGCAGCAAAGCGTACTCGGGCCAGGAAGACACTGAAGCTTTCTTT. It encodes CASSKAYSGQEDTEAFF.

The chain uses TRBV5-1 and TRBJ1-2; TRBD1 matches 11 bases. Per the germline V gene, CDR1 is SGHRS and CDR2 is YFSETQ. This CDR3 is 16 amino acids long. V lost 0 bases, J lost 8 bases, and 9 bases stayed unmatched. The DNA for the CDR3 is TGCGCCAGCAGCTTGGCCACGGGACAGGGGGTACGAGGCTACACCTTC. It yields the protein CASSLATGQGVRGYTF.

V and J are TRBV7-6 and TRBJ1-4, with a possible D match to TRBD1 (5 bases). The CDR3 length is 15 residues. V lost 4 bases and J lost 4, with 13 bases in between. Germline CDR1 and CDR2: SGHVS and FNYEAQ. CDR3 amino acids: CASSSRTGLNEKLFF. The CDR3 DNA reads TGTGCCAGCAGCTCACGAACAGGACTTAATGAAAAACTGTTTTTT. The full variable domain, completed using reference TRBV7-6 and TRBJ1-4, is GAGVSQSPRYKVTKRGQDVALRCDPISGHVSLYWYRQALGQGPEFLTYFNYEAQQDKSGLPNDRFSAERPEGSISTLTIQRTEQRDSAMYRCASSSRTGLNEKLFFGSGTQLSVL.

V and J are TRBV11-3 and TRBJ2-5; no definite D call. CDR3 size: 14 residues. The germline V and J ends were trimmed by 1 base and 5 bases, with 11 bases remaining between them. In germline, CDR1 is SGHNT, CDR2 YENEEA. The CDR3 region has the DNA TGTGCCAGCAGCTTAGGTGGTAGCACGGAGACCCAGTACTTC. This codes for CASSLGGSTETQYF. Using reference TRBV11-3 and TRBJ2-5 for the parts outside the CDR3, the full variable domain is EAGVVQSPRYKIIEKKQPVAFWCNPISGHNTLYWYLQNLGQGPELLIRYENEEAVDDSQLPKDRFSAERLKGVDSTLKIQPAELGDSAVYLCASSLGGSTETQYFGPGTRLLVL.

In this sample, this clone turned up once. This chain joins TRBV28 and TRBJ2-7; D is unclear. CDR3 length equals 14 residues. V was pared by 3 bases and J by 1 base, with 10 bases between. Germline CDR1 reads MDHEN; CDR2 reads SYDVKM. CDR3 sequence reads: CASSFPGLSYEQYF. As DNA, the CDR3 is TGTGCCAGCAGTTTTCCGGGCCTTTCCTACGAGCAGTACTTC. Together with reference TRBV28 and TRBJ2-7, the CDR3 gives the full variable domain: DVKVTQSSRYLVKRTGEKVFLECVQDMDHENMFWYRQDPGLGLRLIYFSYDVKMKEKGDIPEGYSVSREKKERFSLILESASTNQTSMYLCASSFPGLSYEQYFGPGTRLTVT.

This CDR3 is CASSGQRIATNEKLFF. CDR3 sequence (DNA): TGTGCCAGCAGCGGACAGAGGATTGCAACTAATGAAAAACTGTTTTTT. The J gene is TRBJ1-4, the V gene TRBV6-4; tentatively, D is TRBD1 (6 bases). CDR1 is MRHNA and CDR2 is SNTAGT in the germline V gene. This CDR3 spans 16 amino acids. V lost 6 bases and J 0 bases, leaving 14 bases between the germline ends.

The chain carries TRBV11-2 and TRBJ2-7, with 8 bases matching TRBD2. CDR3 length equals 15 residues. The V and J ends lost 3 bases and 7 bases, in that order; junction bases with no gene match: 11. Germline lookup yields CDR1 SGHAT and CDR2 FQNNGV. CDR3 DNA: TGTGCCAGCAGCTTCCCGGGGAGCGGGGGTGGAGAGCAGTACTTC. Translating it yields CASSFPGSGGGEQYF. The whole variable domain, filled in from reference TRBV11-2 and TRBJ2-7, reads EAGVAQSPRYKIIEKRQSVAFWCNPISGHATLYWYQQILGQGPKLLIQFQNNGVVDDSQLPKDRFSAERLKGVDSTLKIQPAKLEDSAVYLCASSFPGSGGGEQYFGPGTRLTVT.

V is TRBV28 and J is TRBJ2-7; D is possibly TRBD1 or TRBD2 (7 bases each). Trimming stripped 8 bases from V and 2 bases from J, with 16 bases between. Germline V lookup: CDR1 MDHEN, CDR2 SYDVKM. This CDR3 region has 14 residues. The CDR3 DNA reads TGTGCCAGCCGTGGGGGGGGACAGACCTACGAGCAGTACTTC. It encodes CASRGGGQTYEQYF.

The chain links TRBV5-1 to TRBJ2-3; 11 bases line up with TRBD2. From germline, CDR1 is SGHRS and CDR2 YFSETQ. The CDR3 sequence is 15 residues long. V was pared by 1 base and J by 3 bases, with 1 base of the junction left unmatched. CDR3 amino acids: CASSLRTSGTDTQYF. In DNA, the CDR3 is TGCGCCAGCAGCTTGCGGACTAGCGGGACAGATACGCAGTATTTT.

J is TRBJ1-5 and V is TRBV7-9; TRBD1 matches 7 bases. This CDR3 is built from 14 residues. Germline V gives CDR1 SEHNR, CDR2 FQNEAQ (reference sequence). Trimming cost V 5 bases and J 3 bases; bases outside gene matches: 4. CDR3 in DNA: TGTGCCAGCAGCAGGACAGGAACCAATCAGCCCCAGCATTTT. Translated, it gives CASSRTGTNQPQHF.

This clone has more than one count but fewer than ten. This rearrangement joins TRBV28 to TRBJ2-7, with D perhaps matching TRBD1 (6 bases). V was clipped by 4 bases and J by 3 bases, with 19 bases between them. Germline CDR1 and CDR2: MDHEN and SYDVKM. The CDR3 is 16 amino acids. The CDR3 sequence is CASSSLVVLTGYEQYF. CDR3 nucleotide sequence: TGTGCCAGCAGTTCGCTCGTTGTTTTGACAGGCTACGAGCAGTACTTC.

The count of this clone is one. The gene calls are TRBV6-5 and TRBJ1-4; D not certain. Trimming took 4 bases from V and 0 from J, leaving 9 bases between them. CDR3 length: 15 amino acids. Germline CDR1 is MNHEY and CDR2 is SVGAGI. The CDR3 DNA reads TGTGCCAGCAGTTCCGGACGCACAACTAATGAAAAACTGTTTTTT. Translated: CASSSGRTTNEKLFF.

This chain connects TRBV28 to TRBJ1-4; 8 nucleotides agree with TRBD1. V lost 5 bases and J lost 3; bases outside the gene matches: 2. The CDR3 is made up of 14 amino acids. CDR1 and CDR2 from the germline V gene are MDHEN and SYDVKM. The CDR3 nucleotides are TGTGCCAGCAGTCCGGGACAGGCTAATGAAAAACTGTTTTTT. Encoded protein: CASSPGQANEKLFF.

This sequence joins TRBV5-8 and TRBJ2-7; possibly TRBD2 for D (6 bases). The CDR3 length is 15 residues. Per the germline V gene, CDR1 is SGHTS and CDR2 is YDEGEE. The germline V and J ends were trimmed by 4 bases and 7 bases, with 21 bases remaining between them. CDR3 bases: TGTGCCAGCAGCAGGTGGGGGGACGGTCCTCGGGAGCAGTACTTC. Translating gives CASSRWGDGPREQYF.

V and J are TRBV7-2 and TRBJ2-3, with 9 bases that match TRBD2. Trimming at V came to 0 bases and at J to 5 bases, leaving 3 bases not matched to a gene. The germline gives CDR1 SGHTA, CDR2 FQGNSA. The CDR3 contains 15 residues. The CDR3 coding sequence is TGTGCCAGCAGCTTAGCTGTACTAGCGGGAGATACGCAGTATTTT. This sequence encodes CASSLAVLAGDTQYF.